This T cell receptor (beta chain) was captured by sequencing in a study of cytomegalovirus exposure and HLA in healthy donors. As for the study in general: When 398 donors were genotyped, roughly four fifths of them were found to fall in the Caucasian-associated ancestry cluster.

In regard to this clone: Antigen specificity is unknown.

The study's findings and limits: When a later analysis was performed, an Asian-associated ancestry cluster reportedly had fewer N-insertions than the approximately 600-donor mean. Presence/absence analyses assumed roughly uniform sequencing depth across donors, which may not hold.

The study ran its PCR with 60 Vbeta and 13 Jbeta primers. TCRdb keeps only in-frame clones here, not all; method: immunoSEQ multiplex PCR. There are about 130,000 clones in the sample; 76% occur only once, and approximately 2% lies in the top ten. The TCR originated in a man aged 45-65 years in good health and CMV-seronegative. Sequencing was done on a sample of PBMCs.

In DNA, the CDR3 is TGTGCCAGCAGCGTAGTGGGCGGGGGAGGGGAGCTGTTTTTT. Amino acid sequence: CASSVVGGGGELFF. The chain couples TRBV9 to TRBJ2-2, with TRBD2 matching 7 bases. Germline lookup yields CDR1 SGDLS and CDR2 YYNGEE. The CDR3 is made up of 14 amino acids. Trimming took 0 bases from V and 8 from J; bases not matched to a gene: 4.